Listed below are T cell receptor beta chains from one sample, sequenced in a study of vaccination and CD4 T cells after COVID-19. From the PCR reads, TCRdb called clonotypes with MiXCR, one entry per CDR3 protein. Among 8,500 to 10,000 distinct CDR3 sequences listed, roughly 50% were seen once. No cognate antigen is known for these TCRs. The sample was CD4+ T cells from blood, cultured in vitro. Receptors were obtained from a human donor who had recovered from COVID-19. The CDR3 runs from the conserved cysteine through the conserved F or W. D genes are given only for firm matches. Not every row has a clone size; where given, it reads once, few, many or a size class.

j_call clone_size d_call v_call cdr3_nt cdr3_aa
TRBJ2-5 . . TRBV2 TGTGCCCGAAAGTCGCCACTCGGAGAGACCCAGTACTTC CARKSPLGETQYF
TRBJ2-2 . . TRBV6-1 TGTGCCAGCAGTGAAGGTTTAGCGGCAAACACCGGGGAGCTGTTTTTT CASSEGLAANTGELFF
TRBJ1-6 . TRBD1 TRBV6-1 TGTGCCAGCAAACCGGACAGGACTTATAATTCACCCCTCCACTTT CASKPDRTYNSPLHF
TRBJ1-6 . . TRBV20-1 TGCAGTGCTAGATCCGGGGTTGATAATTCACCCCTCCACTTT CSARSGVDNSPLHF
TRBJ1-1 . . TRBV7-9 TGTGCCAGCAGCCCGGGGGCCAACATGAACACTGTAGCTTTCTTT CASSPGANMNTVAFF
TRBJ1-1 . . TRBV27 TGTGCCAGCGCAGCCTTTTTTGAGGTTGATCTTTGGGGCACTGAAGCTTTCTTT CASAAFFEVDLWGTEAFF
TRBJ2-5 few TRBD2 TRBV7-9 TGTGCCAGCAGCCAACTAGCGGGAGCTGAAAAGACCCAGTACTTC CASSQLAGAEKTQYF
TRBJ1-2 few . TRBV6-1 TGTGCCAGCAACCGAGACCTTTCCTATGGCTACACCTTC CASNRDLSYGYTF
TRBJ1-3 . . TRBV20-1 TGCAATGCGGTTACAGGCTCTGGAAACACCATATATTTT CNAVTGSGNTIYF
TRBJ2-7 . TRBD2 TRBV7-9 TGTGCCAGCAGCCCAACCCTCACTAGCGGGAGGGCCTACGAGCAGTACTTC CASSPTLTSGRAYEQYF
TRBJ2-3 . TRBD2 TRBV11-2 TGTGCCAGCAGCTGGGAGCCTAGCGGGGGCCGCACAGATACGCAGTATTTT CASSWEPSGGRTDTQYF
TRBJ1-1 . . TRBV21-1 TGTGCCAGCCAGACAGGGGGCACACTCACTGAAGCTTTCTTT CASQTGGTLTEAFF
TRBJ1-5 . . TRBV7-2 TGTGCCAGCAGCTCCCAGGGGACATATAGCAATCAGCCCCAGCATTTT CASSSQGTYSNQPQHF
TRBJ1-6 . . TRBV12-3/TRBV12-4 TGTGCCAGCAGTTTATCCGCCGGACAGAGGTATAATTCACCCCTCCACTTT CASSLSAGQRYNSPLHF
TRBJ1-2 few . TRBV6-1 TGTGCCACCATGGACTCGCAGGTCCCCTATGGCTACACCTTC CATMDSQVPYGYTF
TRBJ1-2 few . TRBV20-1 TGCAGTGCTGACCCCGGGAAGGGAGGCTATGGCTACACCTTC CSADPGKGGYGYTF
TRBJ1-2 . . TRBV20-1 TGCAGTGCGACAGTAAATTTGGGCTACACCTTC CSATVNLGYTF
TRBJ1-1 few . TRBV12-3/TRBV12-4 TGTGCCAGCAGTTTCTCGGGGTCTAGTAACACTGAAGCTTTCTTT CASSFSGSSNTEAFF
TRBJ2-5 . . TRBV7-8 TGTGCCAGCAGCTTAGGGGGGGCCAGGAGGCAAGAGACCCAGTACTTC CASSLGGARRQETQYF
TRBJ1-1 . TRBD1 TRBV3-1 TGTGCCAGCAGCCACCCGACAGGGACAGGGACTGAAGCTTTCTTT CASSHPTGTGTEAFF
TRBJ1-1 . . TRBV20-1 TGCAGTGCTAGACGACAGGCACTGAACACTGAAGCTTTCTTT CSARRQALNTEAFF
TRBJ2-3 . TRBD1 TRBV7-8 TGTGCCAGCAGCTTAGGGGACAGGACAGATACGCAGTATTTT CASSLGDRTDTQYF
TRBJ1-1 . . TRBV4-2 TGTGCCAGCAGCCAGGTCAGGGCGGTCACTGAAGCTTTCTTT CASSQVRAVTEAFF
TRBJ1-2 . TRBD1 TRBV7-9 TGTGCCAGCAACAGGGGCTTCACCGATGGCTACACCTTC CASNRGFTDGYTF
TRBJ2-2 . . TRBV21-1 TGTGCCAGCAGCGCCCCCCCTGCCCTGGGGCCGTTGAACACCGGGGAGCTGTTTTTT CASSAPPALGPLNTGELFF
TRBJ1-6 . TRBD1 TRBV19 TGTACCAGTAGTCGACCCCAGGGACAGGGAGGATCACCCCTCCACTTT CTSSRPQGQGGSPLHF
TRBJ1-2 few . TRBV20-1 TGCAGTGCTAGAGAGGAACAGGGCCATGTTGTCTATGGCTACACCTTC CSAREEQGHVVYGYTF
TRBJ1-1 . TRBD1 TRBV10-3 TGTGCCATCAGTGCCGGACAGGGGAAAGCTAGACACACTGAAGCTTTCTTT CAISAGQGKARHTEAFF
TRBJ1-6 . . TRBV27 TGTGCCAGCAGTTCCCCGCGGCCAGGGCATTCACCCCTCCACTTT CASSSPRPGHSPLHF
TRBJ1-1 . . TRBV24-1 TGTGCCACCAGCGGAACGGGATCTGAAGCTTTCTTT CATSGTGSEAFF
TRBJ2-1 . . TRBV6-4 TGTGCCAGCAGTGACAGGAAGTACAATGAGCAGTTCTTC CASSDRKYNEQFF
TRBJ1-5 . . TRBV20-1 TGCAGTGCTAGGTTATCTTATAGCAATCAGCCCCAGCATTTT CSARLSYSNQPQHF
TRBJ2-3 few . TRBV20-1 TGCACACTTCGGAACCCTAGCACAGATACGCAGTATTTT CTLRNPSTDTQYF
TRBJ1-5 . TRBD1 TRBV28 TGTGCCAGCAGTTTGAGGTTCATGGGACAGGGCTGGCAGCCCCAGCATTTT CASSLRFMGQGWQPQHF
TRBJ1-6 once . TRBV11-2 TGTGCCAGCAGCTTAGGTTCGGGAGGCTCACCCCTCCACTTT CASSLGSGGSPLHF
TRBJ2-5 . TRBD2 TRBV5-1 TGCGCCAGCAGCTTATCTAGCGGGAGAGGTGAGACCCAGTACTTC CASSLSSGRGETQYF
TRBJ1-2 . . TRBV11-2 TGTGCCAGCAGCTTAGATGGCCAGGGCGGTGGCTACACCTTC CASSLDGQGGGYTF